One sample yielded the 9 T cell receptor beta chains listed below, sequenced in a study of Graves' ophthalmopathy and Graves' hyperthyroidism. Researchers took RNA transcripts and amplified TCR beta CDR3 regions from them. RT-PCR in the first round used HTBI primers; a second-round multiplex PCR followed. One entry per CDR3 protein, called by TCRdb with MiXCR from the multiplex PCR reads. The table lists around 600,000 distinct CDR3 sequences, roughly two fifths of them singletons. Sequenced: peripheral blood. These receptors were taken from an adult man with Graves' ophthalmopathy.

The chain is built from TRBV9 and TRBJ1-1, with D unresolved. Trimming shortened V by 6 bases and J by 1 base, and 10 bases separated the two germline ends. This CDR3 comprises 13 residues. Germline lookup yields CDR1 SGDLS and CDR2 YYNGEE. The CDR3 sequence is CASNQAENTEAFF. The CDR3, as DNA: TGTGCCAGCAACCAGGCCGAGAACACTGAAGCTTTCTTT.

This clonotype was detected a few times. V gene TRBV11-2 combines with J gene TRBJ2-5, with D possibly being TRBD2 (6 bases). V shed 0 bases and J shed 6 bases, with 14 bases lying between them. Germline CDR1 and CDR2: SGHAT and FQNNGV. The CDR3 spans 15 residues. As DNA, the CDR3 is TGTGCCAGCAGCTTAGAGGGCCTTGGGGGGAAGACCCAGTACTTC. Translation gives CASSLEGLGGKTQYF.

To note about this clonotype: At one end, the junction sequence differs from germline, possibly due to a read error. The chain couples TRBV10-3 to TRBJ2-5; D is undetermined. This CDR3 has 14 residues. The V gene's germline CDR1 is ENHRY and CDR2 SYGVKD. The CDR3 here is CASSYSDPSETQYF. CDR3 DNA: TGTGCCAGCAGTTACTCGGATCCGTCTGAGACCCAGTACTTC.

This clonotype was detected only a few times. The rearrangement joins TRBV19 to TRBJ2-7; D may be TRBD1 (6 bases). Germline loops: CDR1 LNHDA, CDR2 SQIVND (reference sequence). The CDR3 loop spans 13 amino acids. Trimming removed 6 bases at V and 6 bases at J, with 15 bases between. Here the CDR3 DNA reads TGTGCCAGTAGCCCCACAGGGATAGGCGAGCAGTACTTC. Its protein product is CASSPTGIGEQYF.

This clonotype has just a few counts. A much bigger clone sits one base away, suggesting this may be a read error. The chain is built from TRBV20-1 and TRBJ1-2; D not certain. The CDR3 length is 14 residues. Germline-derived CDR1 and CDR2 are DFQATT and SNEGSKA (reference sequence). Trimming shortened V by 5 bases and J by 4 bases, and 17 bases separated the two germline ends. The chain's CDR3 is CSAPGGREGYGYTF. In nucleotides, the CDR3 is TGCAGTGCTCCTGGAGGGCGAGAGGGCTATGGCTACACCTTC.

The chain joins TRBV10-3 to TRBJ2-6; no reliable D call. V lost 3 bases to trimming and J lost 4 bases, with 4 bases between them. The CDR3 extends over 13 amino acids. Germline V CDR1 and CDR2: ENHRY, SYGVKD. The chain's CDR3 is CAISDAGANVLTF. The DNA of the CDR3 is TGTGCCATCAGTGACGCCGGGGCCAACGTCCTGACTTTC.

This clonotype was detected ten times or more. V and J are TRBV7-3 and TRBJ2-5, with a tentative D call TRBD2 (6 bases). The CDR3 extends over 17 amino acids. The ends were cut back, 1 base at V and 2 bases at J, with 17 bases in the middle. Germline V CDR1 and CDR2: SGHTA, FQGTGA. CDR3 region: CASSLSPLGDLQETQYF. The DNA for the CDR3 is TGTGCCAGCAGCTTAAGCCCTTTAGGGGACTTGCAAGAGACCCAGTACTTC.

The V and J genes are TRBV29-1 and TRBJ2-2, with D possibly matching TRBD2 (7 bases). CDR1 and CDR2 from the germline V gene are SQVTM and ANQGSEA. There are 15 residues in the CDR3. Trimming cost V 6 bases and J 5 bases, with 19 bases left between them. CDR3 bases: TGCAGCGTCGGGGGCGGGAGCACGGGTACCGGGGAGCTGTTTTTT. Residues: CSVGGGSTGTGELFF.

This clonotype turned up a few times. V is TRBV4-1 and J is TRBJ2-2; no firm D call. Trimming cost V 2 bases and J 7 bases, with 14 bases left between them. This CDR3 is built from 15 residues. The germline CDR1 and CDR2 sequences are MGHRA and YSYEKL. The CDR3 DNA reads as TGCGCCAGCAGCCAATTTACTGGCCTTATCGGGGAGCTGTTTTTT. Translation gives CASSQFTGLIGELFF.